A selection of T cell receptor beta chains follows, all from one sample in a study of blood T cell repertoires in COVID-19. TCRdb keeps only in-frame clones here, not all; method: immunoSEQ multiplex PCR. The sample lists roughly 230,000 clones, nearly 90% seen once, with roughly 2% in the top ten. The sample taken for sequencing was peripheral blood. The receptors come from an older woman with COVID-19, enrolled during active disease. The CDR3 runs from the conserved cysteine through the conserved F or W. Fields, in order: D gene, J gene, V gene, clone size, CDR3 protein, CDR3 DNA. The D gene is left open where the match is weak. The size field is filled for only some rows; it gives once, few, many or a size class.

D: .; J: TRBJ2-1; V: TRBV3-1/TRBV3-2; size: once; CDR3: CASSYRGDYNEQFF; DNA: TGTGCCAGCAGTTATCGGGGTGACTACAATGAGCAGTTCTTC
D: TRBD1; J: TRBJ2-5; V: TRBV9; size: few; CDR3: CASSARQGWETQYF; DNA: TGTGCCAGCAGCGCAAGACAGGGTTGGGAGACCCAGTACTTC
D: .; J: TRBJ1-5; V: TRBV2; size: .; CDR3: CASRRGYNQPQHF; DNA: TGTGCCAGCAGGAGAGGTTACAATCAGCCCCAGCATTTT
D: TRBD1; J: TRBJ1-5; V: TRBV23-1; size: .; CDR3: CASSHPWTGEDQPQHF; DNA: TGCGCCAGCAGTCACCCCTGGACAGGCGAGGATCAGCCCCAGCATTTT
D: TRBD1; J: TRBJ1-2; V: TRBV18; size: .; CDR3: CASSPPNRGPYGYTF; DNA: TGTGCCAGCTCACCACCGAACAGGGGTCCGTATGGCTACACCTTC
D: .; J: TRBJ1-6; V: TRBV30; size: .; CDR3: CAWSADGTHNNSPLHF; DNA: TGTGCCTGGAGTGCAGACGGGACACACAATAATTCACCCCTCCACTTT
D: .; J: TRBJ1-4; V: TRBV7-2; size: .; CDR3: CASSSQATNEKLFF; DNA: TGTGCCAGCAGCAGCCAAGCAACTAATGAAAAACTGTTTTTT
D: .; J: TRBJ1-2; V: TRBV19; size: once; CDR3: CASSPASRLGSGYTF; DNA: TGTGCCAGTAGCCCCGCCAGCAGACTGGGGAGTGGCTACACCTTC
D: .; J: TRBJ1-5; V: TRBV2; size: .; CDR3: CASSIRTGTPQHF; DNA: TGTGCCAGCAGCATAAGAACAGGGACGCCCCAGCATTTT
D: TRBD1; J: TRBJ2-2; V: TRBV19; size: .; CDR3: CASSTPDRGRVTGELFF; DNA: TGTGCCAGTAGTACCCCGGACAGGGGTAGGGTCACCGGGGAGCTGTTTTTT
D: .; J: TRBJ2-2; V: TRBV7-7; size: .; CDR3: CASSTTSSNTGELFF; DNA: TGTGCCAGCAGCACTACTAGCTCGAACACCGGGGAGCTGTTTTTT
D: TRBD1; J: TRBJ2-2; V: TRBV7-6; size: .; CDR3: CASSLGTGNTGELFF; DNA: TGTGCCAGCAGCTTAGGGACAGGGAACACCGGGGAGCTGTTTTTT
D: .; J: TRBJ1-1; V: TRBV18; size: .; CDR3: CASSPLGQPSTEAFF; DNA: TGTGCCAGCTCACCCCTCGGACAGCCCTCCACTGAAGCTTTCTTT
D: TRBD1; J: TRBJ1-1; V: TRBV30; size: .; CDR3: CAWRDRTGWGVDTEAFF; DNA: TGTGCCTGGAGAGACCGGACAGGCTGGGGTGTTGACACTGAAGCTTTCTTT
D: TRBD2; J: TRBJ2-3; V: TRBV3-1/TRBV3-2; size: .; CDR3: CASSLYSGGTTDTQYF; DNA: TGTGCCAGCAGTTTGTATAGCGGGGGAACGACAGATACGCAGTATTTT
D: TRBD1; J: TRBJ2-1; V: TRBV19; size: once; CDR3: CASRFGRGKYNEQFF; DNA: TGTGCCAGTCGCTTCGGCAGGGGGAAATACAATGAGCAGTTCTTC
D: .; J: TRBJ2-7; V: TRBV3-1/TRBV3-2; size: .; CDR3: CASSQESGYEQYF; DNA: TGTGCCAGCAGCCAAGAATCCGGCTACGAGCAGTACTTC
D: TRBD1; J: TRBJ2-7; V: TRBV4-3; size: .; CDR3: CASSQALTPGTGHRYEQYF; DNA: TGCGCCAGCAGCCAGGCCCTAACTCCCGGGACAGGGCACCGTTACGAGCAGTACTTC
D: .; J: TRBJ1-4; V: TRBV7-2; size: .; CDR3: CASSRPDIDEKLFF; DNA: TGTGCCAGCAGCCGGCCGGACATAGATGAAAAACTGTTTTTT
D: .; J: TRBJ1-1; V: TRBV9; size: once; CDR3: CASSVEGNTEAFF; DNA: TGTGCCAGCAGCGTGGAGGGGAACACTGAAGCTTTCTTT
D: .; J: TRBJ1-2; V: TRBV18; size: .; CDR3: CASSPPEGVYGYTF; DNA: TGTGCCAGCTCACCACCCGAGGGGGTGTATGGCTACACCTTC
D: .; J: TRBJ2-1; V: TRBV5-1; size: once; CDR3: CASSLGTRPGPEQFF; DNA: TGCGCCAGCAGCTTGGGGACAAGGCCCGGACCCGAGCAGTTCTTC
D: .; J: TRBJ1-2; V: TRBV4-2; size: .; CDR3: CASSQERALGEGYTF; DNA: TGTGCCAGCAGCCAAGAAAGAGCCTTGGGCGAAGGCTACACCTTC
D: TRBD1; J: TRBJ1-2; V: TRBV7-2; size: .; CDR3: CASSSPGTGPYGYTF; DNA: TGTGCCAGCAGCTCACCCGGGACAGGGCCCTATGGCTACACCTTC
D: .; J: TRBJ1-1; V: TRBV7-2; size: few; CDR3: CASSLVGGGNTEAFF; DNA: TGTGCCAGCAGCTTAGTTGGGGGGGGCAACACTGAAGCTTTCTTT